Included here is one T cell receptor (beta chain) sequence, with context. TCRdb passed the RT-PCR reads through MiXCR, listing each CDR3 protein once. Of under 170,000 distinct CDR3 sequences listed, roughly two fifths are singletons. Germline V gene data show CDR1 as SEHNR and CDR2 as FQNEAQ (reference sequence). CDR3 length equals 15 residues. V lost 0 bases and J 3 bases, leaving 10 bases between the germline ends. This entry comes from a study of patients and donors after allogeneic stem cell transplantation. The sample taken for sequencing was blood, either unsorted or a sorted T cell fraction (not recorded which). The TCR sequence derives from a human donor who was either an allogeneic HSCT recipient or a stem cell or donor lymphocyte infusion donor (not recorded which). It is not recorded whose cells these are; they may come from a transplant donor. V gene TRBV7-9 combines with J gene TRBJ2-3, with D uncertain. The CDR3 protein is CASSLATSETDTQYF. In nucleotides, the CDR3 is TGTGCCAGCAGCTTAGCCACTTCAGAGACAGATACGCAGTATTTT. Based on the CDR3 plus reference TRBV7-9 and TRBJ2-3, the full variable domain is DTGVSQNPRHKITKRGQNVTFRCDPISEHNRLYWYRQTLGQGPEFLTYFQNEAQLEKSRLLSDRFSAERPKGSFSTLEIQRTEQGDSAMYLCASSLATSETDTQYFGPGTRLTVL.